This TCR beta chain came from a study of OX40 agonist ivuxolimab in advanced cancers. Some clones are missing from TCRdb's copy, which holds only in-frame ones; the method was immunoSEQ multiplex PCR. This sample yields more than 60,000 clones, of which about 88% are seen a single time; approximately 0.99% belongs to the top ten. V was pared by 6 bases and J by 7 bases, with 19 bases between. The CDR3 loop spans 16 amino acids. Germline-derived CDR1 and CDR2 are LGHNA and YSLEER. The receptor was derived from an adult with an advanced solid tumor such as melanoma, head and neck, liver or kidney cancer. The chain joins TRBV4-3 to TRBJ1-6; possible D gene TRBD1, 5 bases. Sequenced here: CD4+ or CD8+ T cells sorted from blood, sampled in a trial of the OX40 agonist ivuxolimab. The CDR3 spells CASSPISGGRNSPLHF. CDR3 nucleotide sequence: TGCGCCAGCAGTCCAATATCGGGGGGTCGCAATTCACCCCTCCACTTT.